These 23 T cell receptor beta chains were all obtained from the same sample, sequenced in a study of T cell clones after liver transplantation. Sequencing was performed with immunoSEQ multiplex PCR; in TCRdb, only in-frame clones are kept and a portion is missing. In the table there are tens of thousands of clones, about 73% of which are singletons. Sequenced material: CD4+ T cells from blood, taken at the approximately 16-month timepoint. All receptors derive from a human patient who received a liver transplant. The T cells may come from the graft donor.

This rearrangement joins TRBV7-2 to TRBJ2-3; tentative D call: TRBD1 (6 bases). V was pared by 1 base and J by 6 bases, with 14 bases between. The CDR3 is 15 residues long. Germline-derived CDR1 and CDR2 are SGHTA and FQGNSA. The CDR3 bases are TGTGCCAGCAGCTTAGGGAACCAGGGGTCGGATACGCAGTATTTT. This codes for CASSLGNQGSDTQYF.

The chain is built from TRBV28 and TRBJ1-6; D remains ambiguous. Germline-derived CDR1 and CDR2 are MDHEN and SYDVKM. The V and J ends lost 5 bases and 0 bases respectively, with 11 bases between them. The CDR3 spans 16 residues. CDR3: CASSPTAISYNSPLHF. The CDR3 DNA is TGTGCCAGCAGTCCTACAGCGATCTCCTATAATTCACCCCTCCACTTT.

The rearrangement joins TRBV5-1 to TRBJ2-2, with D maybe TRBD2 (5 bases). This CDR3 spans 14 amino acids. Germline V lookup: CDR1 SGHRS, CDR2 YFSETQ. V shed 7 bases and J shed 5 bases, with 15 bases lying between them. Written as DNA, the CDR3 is TGCGCCAGCTCCGGGAAAATTGAGACCGGGGAGCTGTTTTTT. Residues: CASSGKIETGELFF.

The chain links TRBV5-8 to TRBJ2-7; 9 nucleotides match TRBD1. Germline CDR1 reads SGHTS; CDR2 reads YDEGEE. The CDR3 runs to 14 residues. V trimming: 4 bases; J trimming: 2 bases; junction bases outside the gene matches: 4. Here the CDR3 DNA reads TGTGCCAGCAGCACAGGGACAGGGACCTACGAGCAGTACTTC. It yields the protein CASSTGTGTYEQYF.

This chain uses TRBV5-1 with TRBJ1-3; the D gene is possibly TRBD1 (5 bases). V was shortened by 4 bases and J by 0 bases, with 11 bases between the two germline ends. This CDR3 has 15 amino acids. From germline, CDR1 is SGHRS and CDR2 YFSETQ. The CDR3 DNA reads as TGCGCCAGCAGCCCCGGACACACCTCTGGAAACACCATATATTTT. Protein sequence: CASSPGHTSGNTIYF.

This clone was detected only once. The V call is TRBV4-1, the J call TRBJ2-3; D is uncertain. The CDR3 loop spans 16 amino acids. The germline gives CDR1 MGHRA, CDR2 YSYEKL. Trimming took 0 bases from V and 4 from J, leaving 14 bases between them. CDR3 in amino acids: CASSQDGSQGADTQYF. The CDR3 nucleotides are TGCGCCAGCAGCCAAGATGGCTCACAAGGCGCAGATACGCAGTATTTT.

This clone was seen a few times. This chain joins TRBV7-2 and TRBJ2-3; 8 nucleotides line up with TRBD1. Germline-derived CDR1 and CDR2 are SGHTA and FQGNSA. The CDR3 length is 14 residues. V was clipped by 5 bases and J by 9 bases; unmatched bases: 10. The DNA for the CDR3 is TGTGCCAGCAGCCCCCGGACAGGGTTTAGAACGCAGTATTTT. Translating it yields CASSPRTGFRTQYF.

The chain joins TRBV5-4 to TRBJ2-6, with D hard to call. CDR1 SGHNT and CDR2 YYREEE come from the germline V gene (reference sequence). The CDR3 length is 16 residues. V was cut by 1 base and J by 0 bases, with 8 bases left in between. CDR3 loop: CASSLWASSGANVLTF. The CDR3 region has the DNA TGTGCCAGCAGCTTGTGGGCGAGCTCTGGGGCCAACGTCCTGACTTTC.

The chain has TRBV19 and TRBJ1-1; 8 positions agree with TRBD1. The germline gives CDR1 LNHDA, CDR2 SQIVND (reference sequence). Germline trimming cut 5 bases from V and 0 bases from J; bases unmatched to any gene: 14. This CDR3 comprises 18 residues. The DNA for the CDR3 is TGTGCCAGTAGTCCCATCCCATGGGCAGGGGGCTTGAACACTGAAGCTTTCTTT. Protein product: CASSPIPWAGGLNTEAFF.

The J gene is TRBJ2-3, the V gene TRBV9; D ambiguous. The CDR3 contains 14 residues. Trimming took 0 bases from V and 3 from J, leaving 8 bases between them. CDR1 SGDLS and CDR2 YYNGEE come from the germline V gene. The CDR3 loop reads CASSVGWGTDTQYF. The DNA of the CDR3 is TGTGCCAGCAGCGTAGGTTGGGGAACAGATACGCAGTATTTT.

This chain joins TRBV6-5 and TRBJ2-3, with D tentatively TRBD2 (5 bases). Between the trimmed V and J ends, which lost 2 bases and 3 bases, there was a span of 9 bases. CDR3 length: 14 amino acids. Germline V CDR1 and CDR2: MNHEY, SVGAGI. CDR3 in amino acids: CASSYRGNTDTQYF. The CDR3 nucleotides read TGTGCCAGCAGTTACCGAGGGAATACAGATACGCAGTATTTT.

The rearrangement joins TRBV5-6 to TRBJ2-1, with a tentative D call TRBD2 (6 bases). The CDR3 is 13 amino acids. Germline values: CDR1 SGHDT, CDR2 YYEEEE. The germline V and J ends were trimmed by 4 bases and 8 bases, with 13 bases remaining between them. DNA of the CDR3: TGTGCCAGCAGCGTGGACTATCGCGATGAGCAGTTCTTC. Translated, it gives CASSVDYRDEQFF.

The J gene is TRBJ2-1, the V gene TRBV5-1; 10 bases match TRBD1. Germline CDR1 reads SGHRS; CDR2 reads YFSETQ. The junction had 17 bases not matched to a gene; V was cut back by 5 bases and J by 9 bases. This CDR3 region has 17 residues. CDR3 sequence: CASRHESGTGVVGEQFF. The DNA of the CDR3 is TGCGCCAGCAGACACGAATCCGGGACAGGGGTGGTCGGTGAGCAGTTCTTC.

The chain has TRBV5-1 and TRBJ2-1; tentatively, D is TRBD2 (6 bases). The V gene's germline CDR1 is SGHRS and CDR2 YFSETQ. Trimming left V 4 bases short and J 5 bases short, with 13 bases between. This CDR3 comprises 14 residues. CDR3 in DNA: TGCGCCAGCAGCATCAACCGGGAGAACAATGAGCAGTTCTTC. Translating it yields CASSINRENNEQFF.

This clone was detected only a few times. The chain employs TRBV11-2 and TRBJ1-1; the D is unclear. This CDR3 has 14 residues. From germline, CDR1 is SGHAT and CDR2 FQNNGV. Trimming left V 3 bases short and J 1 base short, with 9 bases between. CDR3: CASSFTTQNTEAFF. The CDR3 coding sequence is TGTGCCAGCAGCTTTACTACTCAGAACACTGAAGCTTTCTTT.

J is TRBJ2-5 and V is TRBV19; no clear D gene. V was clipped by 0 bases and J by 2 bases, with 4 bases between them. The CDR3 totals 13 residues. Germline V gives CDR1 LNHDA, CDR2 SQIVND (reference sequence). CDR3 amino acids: CASSIDRQETQYF. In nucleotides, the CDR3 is TGTGCCAGTAGTATAGACAGGCAAGAGACCCAGTACTTC.

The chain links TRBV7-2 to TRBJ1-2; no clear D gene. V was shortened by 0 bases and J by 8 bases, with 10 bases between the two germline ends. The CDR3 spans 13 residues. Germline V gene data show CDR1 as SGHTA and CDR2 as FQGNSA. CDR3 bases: TGTGCCAGCAGCTTAGCATGGGCAAGCGGCTACACCTTC. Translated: CASSLAWASGYTF.

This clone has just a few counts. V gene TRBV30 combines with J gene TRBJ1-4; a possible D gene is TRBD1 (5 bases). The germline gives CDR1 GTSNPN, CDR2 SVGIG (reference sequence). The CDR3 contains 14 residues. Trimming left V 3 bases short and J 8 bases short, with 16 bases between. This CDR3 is CAWSRGREYEKLFF. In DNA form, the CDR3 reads TGTGCCTGGAGCCGGGGGAGGGAGTACGAAAAACTGTTTTTT.

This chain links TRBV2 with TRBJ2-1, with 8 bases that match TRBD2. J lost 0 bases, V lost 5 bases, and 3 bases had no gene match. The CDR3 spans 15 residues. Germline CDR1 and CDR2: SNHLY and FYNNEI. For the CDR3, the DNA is TGTGCCAGCAGTTCGAGCGGGAGCTCCTACAATGAGCAGTTCTTC. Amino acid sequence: CASSSSGSSYNEQFF.

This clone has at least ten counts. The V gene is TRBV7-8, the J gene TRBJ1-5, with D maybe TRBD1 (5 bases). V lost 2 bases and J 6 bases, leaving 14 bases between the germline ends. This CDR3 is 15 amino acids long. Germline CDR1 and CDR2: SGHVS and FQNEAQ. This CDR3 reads CASSLFRDTSQPQHF. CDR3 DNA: TGTGCCAGCAGCTTATTCAGGGATACGAGTCAGCCCCAGCATTTT.

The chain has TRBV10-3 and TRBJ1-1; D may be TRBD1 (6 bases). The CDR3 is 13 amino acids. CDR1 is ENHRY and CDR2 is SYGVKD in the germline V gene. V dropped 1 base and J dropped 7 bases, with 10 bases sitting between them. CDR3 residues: CAISELGANEAFF. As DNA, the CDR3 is TGTGCCATCAGTGAGTTGGGGGCGAATGAAGCTTTCTTT.

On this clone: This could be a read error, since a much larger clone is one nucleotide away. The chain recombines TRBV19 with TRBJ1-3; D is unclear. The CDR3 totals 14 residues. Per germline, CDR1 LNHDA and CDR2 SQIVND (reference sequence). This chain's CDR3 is CASSKTGPGNTVYF. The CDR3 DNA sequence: TGTGCCAGTAGTAAGACCGGGCCCGGAAACACCGTATATTTT.

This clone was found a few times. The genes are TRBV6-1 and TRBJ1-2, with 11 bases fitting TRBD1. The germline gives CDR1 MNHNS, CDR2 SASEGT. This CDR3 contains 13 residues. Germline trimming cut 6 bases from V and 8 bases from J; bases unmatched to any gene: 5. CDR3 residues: CASRVGTGGGYTF. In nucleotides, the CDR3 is TGTGCCAGCAGGGTCGGGACAGGGGGAGGCTACACCTTC.